Given below is one TCR beta chain in context. This sample stems from a study of T cell responses to AZD1222 COVID-19 vaccine. Assay: immunoSEQ multiplex PCR; the TCRdb copy retains only in-frame clones and omits some. The sample comprises about 100,000 clones, about nine tenths of which are singletons, and around 3.3% rests with the top ten. The CDR3 has 11 amino acids. Trimming left V 4 bases short and J 3 bases short, with 4 bases between. CDR1 and CDR2 (germline): MGHDK, SYGVNS. The clonotype was recovered from an adult in good health. The chain employs TRBV25-1 and TRBJ2-7, with D unclear. Sequenced here: peripheral blood, sampled on day 0 of MenACWY control vaccination. CDR3 sequence reads: CASSGYYEQYF. CDR3 nucleotide sequence: TGTGCCAGCAGTGGTTACTACGAGCAGTACTTC.